This T cell receptor beta chain was captured in a study of radiotherapy plus CTLA-4 blockade in lung cancer. Across the whole study: Objective responses were documented in about 19% of patients, with disease control in around 31%. General study findings and limits: Radiotherapy was combined with ipilimumab, and tumor-derived TCR clones then expanded in blood. Early blood T cell clone changes and increased post-radiation serum interferon-beta were reportedly the strongest response predictors.

On this clone itself: Antigen: not known.

Chemo-refractory metastatic non-small-cell lung cancer patients were treated with focal radiation plus CTLA-4 blockade with ipilimumab. V lost 5 bases and J 9 bases, leaving 11 bases between the germline ends. Germline-derived CDR1 and CDR2 are SGHVS and FQNEAQ. This CDR3 region has 12 residues. The protocol was immunoSEQ multiplex PCR, while the TCRdb copy is restricted to in-frame clones and leaves out a portion. This sample has about 98,000 clones, with 82% found just once. The receptor was derived from a human donor with non-small cell lung cancer who had a partial response to radiotherapy plus ipilimumab. This rearrangement joins TRBV7-8 to TRBJ2-1; the D gene is possibly TRBD2 (6 bases). The material was peripheral blood, obtained from a patient treated with radiotherapy plus ipilimumab. CDR3 residues: CASSQTSTEQFF. DNA of the CDR3: TGTGCCAGCAGCCAAACTAGCACTGAGCAGTTCTTC.